This T cell receptor (beta chain) derives from a study of blood T cells in healthy people across ages. This clonotype was found a few times. Primers used in a second PCR of about 6 to 11 cycles were a sample-barcoded 5' primer and a J-beta primer mix. One entry per CDR3 protein, called by TCRdb with MiXCR from the 5' RACE reads. The table lists approximately 1,700,000 distinct CDR3 sequences, around 42% of them singletons. Trimming cost V 5 bases and J 2 bases, with 10 bases left between them. The CDR3 totals 13 residues. CDR1 is MNHEY and CDR2 is SVGAGI in the germline V gene. Sequenced sample: blood. The rearrangement links TRBV6-5 to TRBJ2-7, with D unclear. This TCR was sampled from a human donor in good health. The CDR3 region has the DNA TGTGCCAGCAGTCGGCGTCGGACCTACGAGCAGTACTTC. It encodes CASSRRRTYEQYF.